What follows are 21 T cell receptor beta chains derived from one specimen sequenced in a study of control samples from healthy donors and cancer patients. Produced via immunoSEQ multiplex PCR; TCRdb's table is partial and in-frame only. Of 90,000 to 100,000 clones in the sample, 70% to 80% were seen once. The sample consisted of blood. These receptors were taken from a woman in her thirties in good health.

The V and J genes are TRBV30 and TRBJ1-3, with no clear D. The CDR3 spans 15 residues. The germline CDR1 and CDR2 sequences are GTSNPN and SVGIG (reference sequence). The ends were cut back, 0 bases at V and 1 base at J, with 10 bases in the middle. CDR3 DNA sequence: TGTGCCTGGAGTGTACTAGGTTTATCTGGAAACACCATATATTTT. Residues: CAWSVLGLSGNTIYF.

The J gene is TRBJ1-2, the V gene TRBV5-4; D might be TRBD1 (5 bases). The V gene's germline CDR1 is SGHNT and CDR2 YYREEE (reference sequence). This CDR3 has 14 amino acids. Trimming shortened V by 7 bases and J by 4 bases, and 17 bases separated the two germline ends. This CDR3 is CASRFIDSPYGYTF. The CDR3 DNA reads as TGTGCCAGCCGATTTATCGACAGCCCCTATGGCTACACCTTC.

In its sample, this clone was seen once. V and J are TRBV30 and TRBJ1-1, with a weak D call TRBD1 (6 bases). The germline V and J ends were trimmed by 0 bases and 0 bases, with 11 bases remaining between them. The CDR3 has 15 residues. Germline V CDR1 and CDR2: GTSNPN, SVGIG (reference sequence). The CDR3 sequence: CAWSVWGGLNTEAFF. The CDR3 nucleotides are TGTGCCTGGAGTGTATGGGGGGGGCTGAACACTGAAGCTTTCTTT. Filled out from reference TRBV30 and TRBJ1-1, the complete variable domain reads SQTIHQWPATLVQPVGSPLSLECTVEGTSNPNLYWYRQAAGRGLQLLFYSVGIGQISSEVPQNLSASRPQDRQFILSSKKLLLSDSGFYLCAWSVWGGLNTEAFFGQGTRLTVV.

The chain has TRBV11-2 and TRBJ2-1; 7 bases align to TRBD2. From germline, CDR1 is SGHAT and CDR2 FQNNGV. Trimming cost V 4 bases and J 7 bases; bases outside gene matches: 16. This CDR3 spans 17 amino acids. The CDR3 here is CASSSAGGKRSRNEQFF. The CDR3 nucleotides are TGTGCCAGCAGCTCCGCCGGGGGGAAGAGGAGCAGGAATGAGCAGTTCTTC. Complete variable domain (other parts from reference TRBV11-2 and TRBJ2-1): EAGVAQSPRYKIIEKRQSVAFWCNPISGHATLYWYQQILGQGPKLLIQFQNNGVVDDSQLPKDRFSAERLKGVDSTLKIQPAKLEDSAVYLCASSSAGGKRSRNEQFFGPGTRLTVL.

The chain has TRBV7-2 and TRBJ1-2; D is unresolved. V was trimmed by 1 base and J by 9 bases, leaving 21 bases between them. The CDR3 spans 16 residues. Germline V gives CDR1 SGHTA, CDR2 FQGNSA. The CDR3 region has the DNA TGTGCCAGCAGCTTAGACCCGCTTCGAGGAGGTCTCCGCTACACCTTC. Translated: CASSLDPLRGGLRYTF.

The V call is TRBV30, the J call TRBJ1-1; D remains ambiguous. V lost 5 bases and J 3 bases, leaving 7 bases between the germline ends. The CDR3 loop spans 11 amino acids. The V gene's germline CDR1 is GTSNPN and CDR2 SVGIG (reference sequence). CDR3 loop: CAWAKDTEAFF. CDR3 in DNA: TGTGCCTGGGCCAAGGACACTGAAGCTTTCTTT.

The chain employs TRBV9 and TRBJ2-7; 7 bases are shared with TRBD2. Germline assignment: CDR1 SGDLS and CDR2 YYNGEE. V lost 3 bases to trimming and J lost 3 bases; unmatched junction nucleotides: 6. CDR3 length equals 14 residues. The CDR3 coding sequence is TGTGCCAGCAGCGCGAGCGGGGCTTACTACGAGCAGTACTTC. Protein product: CASSASGAYYEQYF.

This clone appeared a few times. V is TRBV4-2 and J is TRBJ1-6; D gene uncertain. V gave up 0 bases and J gave up 7 bases, with 7 bases separating them. Germline V gives CDR1 LGHNA, CDR2 YNFKEQ. The CDR3 is 14 amino acids. DNA of the CDR3: TGTGCCAGCAGCCAAGAGTCCGAGAATTCACCCCTCCACTTT. It specifies CASSQESENSPLHF.

The J gene is TRBJ1-2, the V gene TRBV29-1; 8 bases map to TRBD1. Germline V gives CDR1 SQVTM, CDR2 ANQGSEA. The CDR3 has 13 amino acids. The V segment lost 2 bases and the J segment 8 bases; nucleotides outside the gene matches: 7. CDR3 in DNA: TGCAGCGTTGAAAGGGGACAGGCCTGGGGCTACACCTTC. As protein: CSVERGQAWGYTF.

This clone has only a few counts. The V gene is TRBV7-3, the J gene TRBJ2-6, with D hard to call. Germline loops: CDR1 SGHTA, CDR2 FQGTGA. The CDR3 loop spans 13 amino acids. The germline V and J ends were trimmed by 2 bases and 4 bases, with 3 bases remaining between them. CDR3 nucleotides: TGTGCCAGCAGCTTACCAGGGGCCAACGTCCTGACTTTC. Protein sequence: CASSLPGANVLTF.

This clone was recorded a few times. The V and J genes are TRBV19 and TRBJ1-3; D is perhaps TRBD1 (5 bases). The CDR3 consists of 16 residues. The V and J ends lost 2 bases and 9 bases respectively, with 20 bases between them. Looked up from germline, CDR1 is LNHDA and CDR2 is SQIVND (reference sequence). The DNA for the CDR3 is TGTGCCAGTAGTATAAGCACAGGTCTAAGGCCATCCACCATATATTTT. This sequence encodes CASSISTGLRPSTIYF.

The chain carries TRBV3-1 (or the pseudogene TRBV3-2) and TRBJ2-7; 9 nucleotides agree with TRBD1. The CDR3 extends over 16 amino acids. Germline CDR1 and CDR2: LGHDT and YNNKEL (reference sequence). With 0 bases clipped from V and 0 bases from J, the junction kept 3 bases outside the gene matches. Here the CDR3 reads CASSQDRTGVSYEQYF. The CDR3 region has the DNA TGTGCCAGCAGCCAAGATAGGACAGGGGTCTCCTACGAGCAGTACTTC.

The V and J genes are TRBV27 and TRBJ2-7; the D call may be TRBD1 or TRBD2 (5 bases each). The CDR3 is made up of 15 amino acids. CDR1 is MNHEY and CDR2 is SMNVEV in the germline V gene (reference sequence). With 8 bases removed from V and 7 bases from J, the gap between germline ends came to 24 bases. The CDR3, as DNA: TGTGCCAGCCGATGGTCCGGGGCCTCCGCTGATGAGCAGTACTTC. Protein sequence: CASRWSGASADEQYF.

The J gene is TRBJ1-2, the V gene TRBV28; D gene uncertain. V lost 3 bases, J lost 1 base, and 6 bases lay in between. Germline V gives CDR1 MDHEN, CDR2 SYDVKM. The CDR3 loop spans 13 amino acids. The CDR3 here is CASSFGNNYGYTF. CDR3 bases: TGTGCCAGCAGTTTCGGGAATAACTATGGCTACACCTTC.

This clone was detected only once. The gene calls are TRBV5-1 and TRBJ1-2; 9 bases agree with TRBD1. V shed 4 bases and J 4 bases; nucleotides not matched to a gene: 8. Germline CDR1 and CDR2: SGHRS and YFSETQ. This CDR3 is 15 amino acids long. In DNA, the CDR3 is TGCGCCAGCAGCCTGGACAGGGGCCTAAGCTATGGCTACACCTTC. Residues: CASSLDRGLSYGYTF.

V gene TRBV4-3 combines with J gene TRBJ1-2; 8 nucleotides line up with TRBD1. The CDR3 is 17 residues long. V shed 3 bases and J 7 bases; nucleotides not matched to a gene: 16. Germline V gene lookup returns CDR1 LGHNA and CDR2 YSLEER. This CDR3 reads CASSHRILQGALAGYTF. The DNA for the CDR3 is TGCGCCAGCAGCCACCGTATCCTCCAGGGGGCGCTTGCTGGCTACACCTTC.

The J gene is TRBJ2-3, the V gene TRBV5-6; perhaps D is TRBD1 or TRBD2 (5 bases each). The CDR3 is 15 residues long. The germline V and J ends were trimmed by 0 bases and 5 bases, with 13 bases remaining between them. CDR1 and CDR2 from the germline V gene are SGHDT and YYEEEE. The CDR3 spells CASSLVGRDGDTQYF. The CDR3 DNA reads TGTGCCAGCAGCTTGGTGGGCAGGGACGGAGATACGCAGTATTTT.

The gene calls are TRBV2 and TRBJ1-2; TRBD1 agrees at 7 bases. The ends lost 2 bases at V and 4 bases at J; junction bases unmatched: 7. The CDR3 sequence is 15 residues long. From germline, CDR1 is SNHLY and CDR2 FYNNEI. In DNA form, the CDR3 reads TGTGCCAGCAGTGAACCCCAGGGGGAACCCTATGGCTACACCTTC. Its protein product is CASSEPQGEPYGYTF.

The chain employs TRBV30 and TRBJ1-1, with 7 nucleotides matching TRBD1. Germline trimming cut 2 bases from V and 6 bases from J; bases unmatched to any gene: 6. The CDR3 is made up of 13 amino acids. Germline CDR1 GTSNPN, CDR2 SVGIG (reference sequence). The chain's CDR3 is CAWSPDRASEAFF. CDR3 nucleotides: TGTGCCTGGAGTCCTGACAGGGCCTCTGAAGCTTTCTTT.

The V call is TRBV6-2 or TRBV6-3, the J call TRBJ1-2; D perhaps matches TRBD1 (5 bases). The CDR3 sequence is 15 residues long. Germline V gene data show CDR1 as MNHEY and CDR2 as SVGEGT. V lost 4 bases to trimming and J lost 2 bases, with 14 bases between them. The CDR3 region is CASSLDKNGNYGYTF. CDR3 nucleotides: TGTGCCAGCAGTTTGGACAAGAATGGGAACTATGGCTACACCTTC.

The rearrangement joins TRBV6-5 to TRBJ2-2; D call uncertain. This CDR3 has 14 amino acids. Germline V gene lookup returns CDR1 MNHEY and CDR2 SVGAGI. Trimming removed 6 bases from V and 6 bases from J, with 14 bases in between. The CDR3 region is CASSPDGWAGELFF. The CDR3 DNA follows: TGTGCCAGCAGCCCCGACGGCTGGGCCGGGGAGCTGTTTTTT.